The present entry profiles one TCR beta chain with its context. Here immunoSEQ multiplex PCR was the method, and the copy in TCRdb shows in-frame clones only, minus some. The sample yields 50,000 to 85,000 clones, around 85% seen once. The data originate from a study of OX40 agonist ivuxolimab in advanced cancers. Germline lookup yields CDR1 SGHRS and CDR2 YFSETQ. This CDR3 is 16 amino acids long. V was pared by 4 bases and J by 0 bases, with 6 bases of the junction left unmatched. The material was CD4+ or CD8+ T cells sorted from blood, obtained in a trial of the OX40 agonist ivuxolimab. This chain uses TRBV5-1 with TRBJ2-3, with 9 bases matching TRBD2. This TCR was recovered from an adult with an advanced solid tumor such as melanoma, head and neck, liver or kidney cancer. The CDR3 region is CASSQTLAGSTDTQYF. In DNA form, the CDR3 reads TGCGCCAGCAGCCAGACCCTAGCGGGGAGCACAGATACGCAGTATTTT. Full variable domain (rest looked up from reference TRBV5-1 and TRBJ2-3): KAGVTQTPRYLIKTRGQQVTLSCSPISGHRSVSWYQQTPGQGLQFLFEYFSETQRNKGNFPGRFSGRQFSNSRSEMNVSTLELGDSALYLCASSQTLAGSTDTQYFGPGTRLTVL.